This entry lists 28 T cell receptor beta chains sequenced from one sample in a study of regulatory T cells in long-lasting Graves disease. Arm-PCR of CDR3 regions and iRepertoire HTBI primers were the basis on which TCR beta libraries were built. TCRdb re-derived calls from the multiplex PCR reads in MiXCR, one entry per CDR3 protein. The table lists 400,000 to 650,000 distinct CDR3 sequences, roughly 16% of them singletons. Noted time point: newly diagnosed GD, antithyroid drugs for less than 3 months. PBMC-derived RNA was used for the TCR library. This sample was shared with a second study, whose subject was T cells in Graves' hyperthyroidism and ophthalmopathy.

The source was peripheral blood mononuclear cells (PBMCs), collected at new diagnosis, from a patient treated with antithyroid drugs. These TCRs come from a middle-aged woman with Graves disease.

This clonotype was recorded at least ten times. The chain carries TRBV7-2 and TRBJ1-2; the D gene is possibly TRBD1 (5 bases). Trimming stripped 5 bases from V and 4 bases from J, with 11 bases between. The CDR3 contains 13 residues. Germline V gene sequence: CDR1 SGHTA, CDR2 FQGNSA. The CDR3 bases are TGTGCCAGCAGCAAACAGGTGTCCTATGGCTACACCTTC. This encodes CASSKQVSYGYTF.

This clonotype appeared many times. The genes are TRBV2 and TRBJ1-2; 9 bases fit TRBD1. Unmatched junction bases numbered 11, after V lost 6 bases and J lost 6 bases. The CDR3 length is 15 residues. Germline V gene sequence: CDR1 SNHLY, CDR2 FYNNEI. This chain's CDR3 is CASRQPGQGENGYTF. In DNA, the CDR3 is TGTGCCAGCAGGCAACCGGGACAGGGAGAGAATGGCTACACCTTC.

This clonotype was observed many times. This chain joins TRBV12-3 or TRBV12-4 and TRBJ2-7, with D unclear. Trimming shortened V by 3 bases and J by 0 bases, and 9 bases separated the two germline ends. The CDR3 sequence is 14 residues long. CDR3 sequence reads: CASSLAESSYEQYF. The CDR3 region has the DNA TGTGCCAGCAGTTTGGCTGAGAGCTCCTACGAGCAGTACTTC.

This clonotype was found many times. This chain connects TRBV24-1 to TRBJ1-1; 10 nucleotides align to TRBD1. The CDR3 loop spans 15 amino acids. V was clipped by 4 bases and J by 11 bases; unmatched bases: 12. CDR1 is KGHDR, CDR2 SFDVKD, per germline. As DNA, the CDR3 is TGTGCCACCAGTGAATCCGGGACAGGGGAAGTTCGGGCTTTCTTT. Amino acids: CATSESGTGEVRAFF.

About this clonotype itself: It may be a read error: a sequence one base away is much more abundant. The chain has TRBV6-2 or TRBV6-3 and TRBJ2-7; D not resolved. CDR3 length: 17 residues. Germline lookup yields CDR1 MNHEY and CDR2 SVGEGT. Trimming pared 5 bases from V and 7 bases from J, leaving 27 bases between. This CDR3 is CASSEDSWPSRYNEQYF. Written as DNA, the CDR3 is TGTGCCAGCAGTGAAGATAGCTGGCCAAGCCGATACAATGAGCAGTACTTC.

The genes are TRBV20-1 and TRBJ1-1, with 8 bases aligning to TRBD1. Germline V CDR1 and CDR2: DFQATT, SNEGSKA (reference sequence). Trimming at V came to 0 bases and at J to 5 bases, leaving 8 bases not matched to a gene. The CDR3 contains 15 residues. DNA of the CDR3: TGCAGTGCTAGAGAATTGGACAGGGTAAGGACTGAAGCTTTCTTT. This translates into CSARELDRVRTEAFF.

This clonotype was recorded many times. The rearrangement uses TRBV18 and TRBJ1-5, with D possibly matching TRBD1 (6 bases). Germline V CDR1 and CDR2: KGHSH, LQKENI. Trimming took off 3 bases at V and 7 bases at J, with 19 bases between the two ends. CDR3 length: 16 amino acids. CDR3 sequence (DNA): TGTGCCAGCTCACCTACCCGAGGGGGTGGTTGGCAGCCCCAGCATTTT. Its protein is CASSPTRGGGWQPQHF. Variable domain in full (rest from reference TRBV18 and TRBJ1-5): NAGVMQNPRHLVRRRGQEARLRCSPMKGHSHVYWYRQLPEEGLKFMVYLQKENIIDESGMPKERFSAEFPKEGPSILRIQQVVRGDSAAYFCASSPTRGGGWQPQHFGDGTRLSIL.

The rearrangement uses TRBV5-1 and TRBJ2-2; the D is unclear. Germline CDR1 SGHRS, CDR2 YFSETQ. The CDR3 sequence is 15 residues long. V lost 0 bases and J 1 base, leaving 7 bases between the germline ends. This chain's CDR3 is CASSLVIQNTGELFF. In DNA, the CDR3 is TGCGCCAGCAGCTTGGTTATACAGAACACCGGGGAGCTGTTTTTT.

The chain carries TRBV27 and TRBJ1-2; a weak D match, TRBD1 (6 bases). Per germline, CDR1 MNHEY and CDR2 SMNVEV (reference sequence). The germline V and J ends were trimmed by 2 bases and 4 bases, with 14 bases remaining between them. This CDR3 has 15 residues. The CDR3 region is CASSLSAGQIYGYTF. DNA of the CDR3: TGTGCCAGCAGTTTAAGTGCCGGACAGATCTATGGCTACACCTTC.

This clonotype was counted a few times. DNA for the CDR3: TGCAGTGCTAGAGGAGGGGTAGATACGCAGTATTTT. Encoded protein: CSARGGVDTQYF. The V gene is TRBV20-1, the J gene TRBJ2-3; D tentatively reads TRBD1 or TRBD2 (5 bases each). The germline CDR1 and CDR2 sequences are DFQATT and SNEGSKA (reference sequence). The V and J ends lost 1 base and 5 bases respectively, with 7 bases between them. The CDR3 consists of 12 residues.

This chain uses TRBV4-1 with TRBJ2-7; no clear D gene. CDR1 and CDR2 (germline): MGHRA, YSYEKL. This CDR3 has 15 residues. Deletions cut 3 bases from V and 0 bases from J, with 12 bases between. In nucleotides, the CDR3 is TGCGCCAGCAGCCATCTTGATCTTCCCTCCTACGAGCAGTACTTC. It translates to CASSHLDLPSYEQYF.

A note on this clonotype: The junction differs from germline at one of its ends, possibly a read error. The CDR3 here is CVSSLTQETQYF. CDR3 coding DNA: TGCGTCAGCAGCTTGACTCAAGAGACCCAGTACTTC. The gene calls are TRBV5-1 and TRBJ2-5; D is uncertain. The CDR3 totals 12 residues. Germline V gene sequence: CDR1 SGHRS, CDR2 YFSETQ.

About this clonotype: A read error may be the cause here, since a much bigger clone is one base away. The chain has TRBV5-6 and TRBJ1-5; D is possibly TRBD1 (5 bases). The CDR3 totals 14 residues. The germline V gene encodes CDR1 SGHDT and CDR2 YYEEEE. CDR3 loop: CASSARTQNQLQHF. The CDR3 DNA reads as TGTGCCAGCAGCGCCCGGACACAGAATCAGCTCCAGCATTTT. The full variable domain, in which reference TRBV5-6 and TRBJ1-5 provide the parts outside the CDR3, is DAGVTQSPTHLIKTRGQQVTLRCSPKSGHDTVSWYQQALGQGPQFIFQYYEEEERQRGNFPDRFSGHQFPNYSSELNVNALLLGDSALYLCASSARTQNQLQHFGDGTRLSIL.

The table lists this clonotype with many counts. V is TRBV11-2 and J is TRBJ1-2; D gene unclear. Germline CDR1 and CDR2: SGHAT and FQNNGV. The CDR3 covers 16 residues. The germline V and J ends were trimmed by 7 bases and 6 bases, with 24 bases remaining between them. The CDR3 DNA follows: TGTGCCAGCACCTCACTAAAGCCGAGTCCGAGTGATGGCTACACCTTC. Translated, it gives CASTSLKPSPSDGYTF.

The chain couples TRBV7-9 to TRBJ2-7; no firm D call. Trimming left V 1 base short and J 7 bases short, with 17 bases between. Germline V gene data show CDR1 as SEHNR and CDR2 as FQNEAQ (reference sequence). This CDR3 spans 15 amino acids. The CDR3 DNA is TGTGCCAGCAGCTTAGTACAGAGTAACATACGGGAGCAGTACTTC. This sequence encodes CASSLVQSNIREQYF.

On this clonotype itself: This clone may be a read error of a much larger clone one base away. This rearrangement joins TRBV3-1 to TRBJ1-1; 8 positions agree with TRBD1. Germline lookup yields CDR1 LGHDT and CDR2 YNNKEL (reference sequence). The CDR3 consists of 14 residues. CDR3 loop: CAGSQAGGITEAFF. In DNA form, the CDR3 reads TGTGCCGGCAGCCAAGCAGGGGGCATCACTGAAGCTTTCTTT.

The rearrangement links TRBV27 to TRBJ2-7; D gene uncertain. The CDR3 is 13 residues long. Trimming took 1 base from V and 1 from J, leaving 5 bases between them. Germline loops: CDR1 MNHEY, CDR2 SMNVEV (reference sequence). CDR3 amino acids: CASSLFKSYEQYF. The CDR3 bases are TGTGCCAGCAGTTTATTCAAGTCCTACGAGCAGTACTTC.

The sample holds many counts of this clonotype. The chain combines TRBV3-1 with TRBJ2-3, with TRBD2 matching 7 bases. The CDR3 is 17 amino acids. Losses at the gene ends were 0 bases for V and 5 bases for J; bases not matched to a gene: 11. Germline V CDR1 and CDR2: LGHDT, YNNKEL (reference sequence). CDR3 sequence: CASSQDVLAEGLDTQYF. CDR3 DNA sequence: TGTGCCAGCAGCCAAGATGTTCTAGCGGAGGGATTAGATACGCAGTATTTT.

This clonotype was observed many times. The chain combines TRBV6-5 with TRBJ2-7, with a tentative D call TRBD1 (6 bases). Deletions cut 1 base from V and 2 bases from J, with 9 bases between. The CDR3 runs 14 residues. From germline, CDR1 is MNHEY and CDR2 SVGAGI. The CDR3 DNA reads TGTGCCAGCAGTTACTACACAGGGCCCTACGAGCAGTACTTC. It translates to CASSYYTGPYEQYF.

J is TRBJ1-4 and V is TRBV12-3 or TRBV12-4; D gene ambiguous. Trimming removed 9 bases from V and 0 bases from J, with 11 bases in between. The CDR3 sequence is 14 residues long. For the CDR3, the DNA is TGTGCCAGTAAAAAACATGCAACTAATGAAAAACTGTTTTTT. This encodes CASKKHATNEKLFF.

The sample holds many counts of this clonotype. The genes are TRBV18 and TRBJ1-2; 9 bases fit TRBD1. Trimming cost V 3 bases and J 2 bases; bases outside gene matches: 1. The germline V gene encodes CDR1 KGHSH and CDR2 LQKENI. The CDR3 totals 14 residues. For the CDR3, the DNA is TGTGCCAGCTCACCCGGGACAGGGAACTATGGCTACACCTTC. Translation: CASSPGTGNYGYTF.

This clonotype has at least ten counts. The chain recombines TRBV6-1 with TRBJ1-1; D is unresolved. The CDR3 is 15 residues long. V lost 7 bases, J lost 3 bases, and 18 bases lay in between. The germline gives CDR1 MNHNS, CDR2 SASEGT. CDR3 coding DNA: TGTGCCAGCACCGCCACCGAGGGATCTGACACTGAAGCTTTCTTT. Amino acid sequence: CASTATEGSDTEAFF.

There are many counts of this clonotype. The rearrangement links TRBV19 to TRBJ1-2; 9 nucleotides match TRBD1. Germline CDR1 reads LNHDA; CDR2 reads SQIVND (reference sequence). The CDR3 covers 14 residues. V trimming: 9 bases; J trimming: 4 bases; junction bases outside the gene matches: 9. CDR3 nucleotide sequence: TGTGCCAGCAGTCCCACGGGACAGGGCTATGGCTACACCTTC. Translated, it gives CASSPTGQGYGYTF. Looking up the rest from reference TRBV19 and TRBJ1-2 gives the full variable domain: DGGITQSPKYLFRKEGQNVTLSCEQNLNHDAMYWYRQDPGQGLRLIYYSQIVNDFQKGDIAEGYSVSREKKESFPLTVTSAQKNPTAFYLCASSPTGQGYGYTFGSGTRLTVV.

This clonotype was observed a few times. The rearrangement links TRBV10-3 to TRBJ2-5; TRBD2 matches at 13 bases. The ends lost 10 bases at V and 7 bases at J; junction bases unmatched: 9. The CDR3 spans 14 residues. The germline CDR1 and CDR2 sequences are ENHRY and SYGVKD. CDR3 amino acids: CATRPGLAGWTQYF. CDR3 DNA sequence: TGTGCCACCCGACCGGGACTAGCGGGGTGGACCCAGTACTTC.

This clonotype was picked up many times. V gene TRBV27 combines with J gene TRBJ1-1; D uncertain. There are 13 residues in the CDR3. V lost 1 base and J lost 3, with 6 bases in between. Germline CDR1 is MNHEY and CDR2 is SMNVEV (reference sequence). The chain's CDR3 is CASSLLLHTEAFF. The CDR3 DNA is TGTGCCAGCAGTTTATTGTTACACACTGAAGCTTTCTTT.

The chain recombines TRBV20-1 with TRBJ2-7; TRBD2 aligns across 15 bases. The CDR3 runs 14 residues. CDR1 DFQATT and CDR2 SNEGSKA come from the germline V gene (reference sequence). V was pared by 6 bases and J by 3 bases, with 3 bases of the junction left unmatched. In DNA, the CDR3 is TGCAGTGCCCAGGGACTAGCGGGGGGCTACGAGCAGTACTTC. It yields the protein CSAQGLAGGYEQYF.

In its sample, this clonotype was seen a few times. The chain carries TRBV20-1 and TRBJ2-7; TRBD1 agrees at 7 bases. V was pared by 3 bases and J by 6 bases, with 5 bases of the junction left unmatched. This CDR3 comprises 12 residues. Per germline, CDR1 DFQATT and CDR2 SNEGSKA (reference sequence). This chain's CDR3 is CSARDGTAEQYF. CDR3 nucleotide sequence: TGCAGTGCTAGGGACGGGACAGCCGAGCAGTACTTC.

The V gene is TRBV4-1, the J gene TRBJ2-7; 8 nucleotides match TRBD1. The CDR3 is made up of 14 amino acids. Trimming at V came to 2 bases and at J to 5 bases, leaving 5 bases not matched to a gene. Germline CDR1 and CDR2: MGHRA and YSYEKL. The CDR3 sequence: CASSQPTGVDEQYF. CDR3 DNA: TGCGCCAGCAGCCAACCGACAGGGGTGGACGAGCAGTACTTC.